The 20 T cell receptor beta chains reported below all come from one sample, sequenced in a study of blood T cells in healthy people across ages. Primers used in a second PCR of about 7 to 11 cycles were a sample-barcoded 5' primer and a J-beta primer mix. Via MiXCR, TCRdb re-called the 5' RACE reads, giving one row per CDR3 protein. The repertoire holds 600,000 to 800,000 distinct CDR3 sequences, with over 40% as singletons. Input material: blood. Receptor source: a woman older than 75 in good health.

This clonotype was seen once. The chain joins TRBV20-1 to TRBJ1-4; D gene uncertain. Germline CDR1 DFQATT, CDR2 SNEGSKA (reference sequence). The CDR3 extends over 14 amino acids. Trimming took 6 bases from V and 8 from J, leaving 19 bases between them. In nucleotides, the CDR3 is TGCAGTGCCCAAAGAGCGGGGATTGGGGAAAAACTGTTTTTT. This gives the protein CSAQRAGIGEKLFF.

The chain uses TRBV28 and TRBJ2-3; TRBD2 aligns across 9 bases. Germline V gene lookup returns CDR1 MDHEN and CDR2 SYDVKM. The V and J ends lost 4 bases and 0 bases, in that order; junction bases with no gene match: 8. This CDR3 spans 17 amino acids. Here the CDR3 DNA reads TGTGCCAGCAGTTCGGATAGCGGGAGATCCAGCACAGATACGCAGTATTTT. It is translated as CASSSDSGRSSTDTQYF.

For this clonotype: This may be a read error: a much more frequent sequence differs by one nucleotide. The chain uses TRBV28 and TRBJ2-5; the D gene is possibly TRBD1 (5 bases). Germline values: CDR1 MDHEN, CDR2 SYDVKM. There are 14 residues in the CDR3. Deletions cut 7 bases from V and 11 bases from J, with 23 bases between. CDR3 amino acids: CASKQGVGRNEQYF. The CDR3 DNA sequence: TGTGCCAGCAAGCAAGGGGTAGGTAGGAATGAGCAGTACTTC.

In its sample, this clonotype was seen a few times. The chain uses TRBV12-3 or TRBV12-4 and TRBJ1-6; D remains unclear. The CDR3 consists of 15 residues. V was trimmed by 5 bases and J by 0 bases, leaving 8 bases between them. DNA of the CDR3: TGTGCCAGCAGTCCAAAGGGCTCCTATAATTCACCCCTCCACTTT. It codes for CASSPKGSYNSPLHF.

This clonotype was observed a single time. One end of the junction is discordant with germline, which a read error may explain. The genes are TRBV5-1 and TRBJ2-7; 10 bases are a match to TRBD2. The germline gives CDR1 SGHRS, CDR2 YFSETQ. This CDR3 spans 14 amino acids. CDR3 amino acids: CAGSLLAGAGEQYF. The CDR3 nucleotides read TGCGCCGGCAGCCTTCTAGCGGGAGCTGGGGAGCAGTACTTC.

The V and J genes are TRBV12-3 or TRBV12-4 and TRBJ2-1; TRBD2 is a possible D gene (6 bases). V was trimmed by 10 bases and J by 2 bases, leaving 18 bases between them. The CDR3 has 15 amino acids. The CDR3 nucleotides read TGTGCCATGGCGCCCGTAGCGGATACCTACAATGAGCAGTTCTTC. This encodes CAMAPVADTYNEQFF.

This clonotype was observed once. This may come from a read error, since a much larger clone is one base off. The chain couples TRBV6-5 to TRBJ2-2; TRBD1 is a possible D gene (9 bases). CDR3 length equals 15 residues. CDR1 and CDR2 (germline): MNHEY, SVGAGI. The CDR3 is CASSYQGTGSGGLFF. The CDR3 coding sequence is TGTGCCAGCAGTTACCAAGGGACAGGGAGCGGGGGGCTGTTTTTT.

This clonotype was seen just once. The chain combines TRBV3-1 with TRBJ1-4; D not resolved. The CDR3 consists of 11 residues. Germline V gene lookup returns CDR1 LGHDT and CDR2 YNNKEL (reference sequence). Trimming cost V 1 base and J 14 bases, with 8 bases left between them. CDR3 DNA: TGTGCCAGCAGCCAAGGCGCACTGCTGTTTTTT. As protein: CASSQGALLFF.

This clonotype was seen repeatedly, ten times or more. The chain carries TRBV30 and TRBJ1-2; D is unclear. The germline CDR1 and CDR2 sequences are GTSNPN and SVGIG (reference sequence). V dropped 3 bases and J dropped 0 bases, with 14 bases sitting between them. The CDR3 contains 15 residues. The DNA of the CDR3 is TGTGCCTGGAGCTACCCCTCAAGCGCTAACTATGGCTACACCTTC. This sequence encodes CAWSYPSSANYGYTF.

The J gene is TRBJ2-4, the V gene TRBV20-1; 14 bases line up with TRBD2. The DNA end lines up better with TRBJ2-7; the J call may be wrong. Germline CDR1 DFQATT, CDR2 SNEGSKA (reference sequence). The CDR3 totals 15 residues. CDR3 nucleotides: TGCAGTGCTAGAGGACTAGCGGGAGGGGGACACGAGCAGTACTTC. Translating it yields CSARGLAGGGHEQYF.

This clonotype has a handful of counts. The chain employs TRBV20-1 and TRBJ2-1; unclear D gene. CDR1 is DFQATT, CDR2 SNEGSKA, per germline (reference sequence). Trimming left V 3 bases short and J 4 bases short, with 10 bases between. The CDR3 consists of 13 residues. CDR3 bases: TGCAGTGCTAGGTCCTCACAATACAATGAGCAGTTCTTC. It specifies CSARSSQYNEQFF.

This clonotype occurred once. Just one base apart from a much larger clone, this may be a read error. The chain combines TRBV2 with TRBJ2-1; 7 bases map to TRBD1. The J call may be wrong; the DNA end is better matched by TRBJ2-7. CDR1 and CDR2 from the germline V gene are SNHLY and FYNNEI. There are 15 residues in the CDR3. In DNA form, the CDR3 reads TGTGCCAGCACCCTGATCAGGGGGAAGTACAATGAGCAGTACTTC. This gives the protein CASTLIRGKYNEQYF.

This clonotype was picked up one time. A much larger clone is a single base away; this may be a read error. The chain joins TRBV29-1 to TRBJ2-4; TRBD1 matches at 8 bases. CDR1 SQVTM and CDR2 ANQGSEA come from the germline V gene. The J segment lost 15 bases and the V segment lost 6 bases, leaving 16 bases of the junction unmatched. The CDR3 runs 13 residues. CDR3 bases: TGCAGCGTAGGAGGGACAGGAGGAGAGACCCGGTACTTC. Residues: CSVGGTGGETRYF.

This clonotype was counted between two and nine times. CDR3 nucleotides: TGCGCCAGCCTCCAGGGGCTAGCCTACGAGCAGTACTTC. It codes for CASLQGLAYEQYF. V is TRBV10-2 and J is TRBJ2-7, with D perhaps TRBD1 (6 bases). Germline CDR1 reads WSHSY; CDR2 reads SAAADI. This CDR3 region has 13 residues. V dropped 8 bases and J dropped 2 bases, with 13 bases sitting between them.

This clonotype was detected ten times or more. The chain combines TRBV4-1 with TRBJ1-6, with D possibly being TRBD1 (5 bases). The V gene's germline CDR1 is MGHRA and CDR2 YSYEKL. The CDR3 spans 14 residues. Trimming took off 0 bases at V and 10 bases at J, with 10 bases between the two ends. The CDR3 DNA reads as TGCGCCAGCAGCCAAGACAGGGTCTACTCACCCCTCCACTTT. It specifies CASSQDRVYSPLHF.

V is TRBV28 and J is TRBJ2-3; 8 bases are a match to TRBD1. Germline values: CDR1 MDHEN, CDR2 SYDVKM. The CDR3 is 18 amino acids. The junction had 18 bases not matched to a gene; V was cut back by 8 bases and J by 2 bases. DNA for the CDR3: TGTGCCAGCCTTACGGACGATCGACAGGGGCCCTCCACAGATACGCAGTATTTT. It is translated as CASLTDDRQGPSTDTQYF.

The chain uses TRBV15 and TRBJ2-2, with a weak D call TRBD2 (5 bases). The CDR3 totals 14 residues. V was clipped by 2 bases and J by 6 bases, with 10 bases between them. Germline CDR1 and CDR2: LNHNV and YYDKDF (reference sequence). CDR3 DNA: TGTGCCACCAGCAGATCCGACTACGCCGGGGAGCTGTTTTTT. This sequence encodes CATSRSDYAGELFF.

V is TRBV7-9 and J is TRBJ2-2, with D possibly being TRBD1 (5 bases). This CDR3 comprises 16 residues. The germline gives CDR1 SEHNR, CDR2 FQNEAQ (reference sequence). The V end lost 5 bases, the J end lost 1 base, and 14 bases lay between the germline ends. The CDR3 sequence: CASSLSARVNTGELFF. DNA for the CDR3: TGTGCCAGCAGCCTTAGTGCCAGGGTGAACACCGGGGAGCTGTTTTTT.

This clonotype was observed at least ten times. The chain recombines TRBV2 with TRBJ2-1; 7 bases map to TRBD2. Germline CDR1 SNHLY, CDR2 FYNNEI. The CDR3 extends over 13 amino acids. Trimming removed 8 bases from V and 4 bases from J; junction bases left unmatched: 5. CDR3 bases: TGTGCCAGCTTACTAGCGTTATACAATGAGCAGTTCTTC. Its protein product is CASLLALYNEQFF.

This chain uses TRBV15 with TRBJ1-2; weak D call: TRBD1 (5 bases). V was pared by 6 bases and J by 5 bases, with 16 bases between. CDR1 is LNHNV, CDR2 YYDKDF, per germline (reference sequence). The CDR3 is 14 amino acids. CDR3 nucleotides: TGTGCCACCAGGTCCGGGGCGCTGGGGTATGGCTACACCTTC. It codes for CATRSGALGYGYTF.